The rows below give T cell receptor beta chains drawn from one sample of a study of early T cells in non-severe SARS-CoV-2 infection. MiXCR, applied by TCRdb to the 5' RACE reads, yields one record per CDR3 protein. The sample carries about 110,000 distinct CDR3 sequences, 9% to 13% recorded once. Sequencing was done on a sample of whole blood. Source of these receptors: an adult who was a healthcare worker with PCR-confirmed SARS-CoV-2 infection or an uninfected control (not recorded which). Each CDR3 is given with its conserved first and last residue. Fields, in order: D gene, clone size, J gene, V gene, CDR3 DNA, CDR3 protein. D genes are given only for firm matches. Some rows have no size entry. The others give once, few or many, or a class for an expanded clone.

>TRBD1|-|TRBJ1-1|TRBV6-6
TGTGCCAGCAGTCAACAGGGGACGAACACTGAAGCTTTCTTT
CASSQQGTNTEAFF
>-|-|TRBJ2-4|TRBV10-2
TGCGCCAGCAGTGACCCAGACTTAGCCAAAAACATTCAGTACTTC
CASSDPDLAKNIQYF
>TRBD2|-|TRBJ2-3|TRBV27
TGTGCCAGCCGTGGAGGGGCTAGCGGGGCCTTCGCAAGTACGCAGTATTTT
CASRGGASGAFASTQYF
>-|many|TRBJ1-4|TRBV19
TGTGCCAGTAGTATTGGGCGGGGACTTAATGAAAAACTGTTTTTT
CASSIGRGLNEKLFF
>TRBD2|many|TRBJ2-1|TRBV7-2
TGTGCCAGCACCTCTAGCGGGAGTAAGAATGAGCAGTTCTTC
CASTSSGSKNEQFF
>-|few|TRBJ2-3|TRBV5-1
TGCGCCAGCAGCTTGGTAGGCACATCGAGCACAGATACGCAGTATTTT
CASSLVGTSSTDTQYF
>-|-|TRBJ2-1|TRBV5-6
TGTGCCAGCAGCCCCACCATGACTTTCGATGAGCAGTTCTTC
CASSPTMTFDEQFF
>-|-|TRBJ1-1|TRBV28
TGTGCCAGCAGTTCCAATGATCCGAACACTGAAGCTTTCTTT
CASSSNDPNTEAFF
>-|-|TRBJ2-3|TRBV7-2
TGTGCCAGCAGCCCAGCCGTGACAGATACGCAGTATTTT
CASSPAVTDTQYF
>TRBD2|many|TRBJ2-5|TRBV29-1
TGCAGCGTTGGACCGAGAGCGGGGGCAGAGACCCAGTACTTC
CSVGPRAGAETQYF
>TRBD2|-|TRBJ2-7|TRBV6-2/TRBV6-3
TGTGCCAGCAGTCCCCATCGGACGGGGAGGGTCGGCGAGCAGTACTTC
CASSPHRTGRVGEQYF
>-|many|TRBJ1-2|TRBV18
TGTGCCAGCTCCCATCTGGACTCTAACTATGGCTACACCTTC
CASSHLDSNYGYTF
>-|-|TRBJ1-4|TRBV4-2
TGTGCCAGCAGCCCTGAGCCTGGGGACACTAATGAAAAACTGTTTTTT
CASSPEPGDTNEKLFF
>-|-|TRBJ2-1|TRBV29-1
TGCAGCGTTCCGATAGTAGTAATGAATGAGCAGTTCTTC
CSVPIVVMNEQFF
>-|few|TRBJ1-5|TRBV24-1
TGTGCCACCAGTGACCTGTATAGCAATCAGCCCCAGCATTTT
CATSDLYSNQPQHF
>TRBD1|few|TRBJ1-5|TRBV18
TGTGCCAGCTCACCCCCTCCGGGACAGGGGGCGAGTCAGCCCCAGCATTTT
CASSPPPGQGASQPQHF
>-|many|TRBJ2-3|TRBV3-1
TGTGCCAGCAGCTCCCGGGACAACACAGATACGCAGTATTTT
CASSSRDNTDTQYF
>-|few|TRBJ1-1|TRBV4-1
TGCGCCAGCAGCCCTCTCGGGTCAGCGGGTGGCGCTGAAGCTTTCTTT
CASSPLGSAGGAEAFF
>-|few|TRBJ2-7|TRBV19
TGTGCCAGTAGCCACCGAGGGGTTGGGTCCTACGAGCAGTACTTC
CASSHRGVGSYEQYF
>-|-|TRBJ2-7|TRBV24-1
TGTGCCACCAAGGTCCGCCCACCCGGTCCTACCTACGAGCAGTACTTC
CATKVRPPGPTYEQYF
>TRBD1|-|TRBJ1-2|TRBV12-3/TRBV12-4
TGTGCCAGCACCAAGACAGGGGGAACTTATGGCTACACCTTC
CASTKTGGTYGYTF
>-|-|TRBJ2-3|TRBV30
TGTGCCTGGAGTACGACAGATACGCAGTATTTT
CAWSTTDTQYF
>TRBD2|many|TRBJ2-1|TRBV12-3/TRBV12-4
TGTGCCAGCAGTTCGACTAGCGGGATCAATGAGCAGTTCTTC
CASSSTSGINEQFF
>-|many|TRBJ1-1|TRBV12-3/TRBV12-4
TGTGCCAGCAGCTTAACAGATTCGTACACTGAAGCTTTCTTT
CASSLTDSYTEAFF
>-|few|TRBJ1-2|TRBV5-4
TGTGCCAGCAGCTTGACCTTTTATGGCTACACCTTC
CASSLTFYGYTF
>-|few|TRBJ2-6|TRBV5-4
TGTGCCAGCAGGCATGGGAGGACAGGCCTAAGCTCTGGGGCCAACGTCCTGACTTTC
CASRHGRTGLSSGANVLTF
>TRBD1|many|TRBJ2-7|TRBV5-1
TGCGCCAGCAGCTTTCAACCGGGACAGGGTACCTACGAGCAGTACTTC
CASSFQPGQGTYEQYF
>-|many|TRBJ1-1|TRBV10-2
TGCGCCAGCAGGATGAACACTGAAGCTTTCTTT
CASRMNTEAFF